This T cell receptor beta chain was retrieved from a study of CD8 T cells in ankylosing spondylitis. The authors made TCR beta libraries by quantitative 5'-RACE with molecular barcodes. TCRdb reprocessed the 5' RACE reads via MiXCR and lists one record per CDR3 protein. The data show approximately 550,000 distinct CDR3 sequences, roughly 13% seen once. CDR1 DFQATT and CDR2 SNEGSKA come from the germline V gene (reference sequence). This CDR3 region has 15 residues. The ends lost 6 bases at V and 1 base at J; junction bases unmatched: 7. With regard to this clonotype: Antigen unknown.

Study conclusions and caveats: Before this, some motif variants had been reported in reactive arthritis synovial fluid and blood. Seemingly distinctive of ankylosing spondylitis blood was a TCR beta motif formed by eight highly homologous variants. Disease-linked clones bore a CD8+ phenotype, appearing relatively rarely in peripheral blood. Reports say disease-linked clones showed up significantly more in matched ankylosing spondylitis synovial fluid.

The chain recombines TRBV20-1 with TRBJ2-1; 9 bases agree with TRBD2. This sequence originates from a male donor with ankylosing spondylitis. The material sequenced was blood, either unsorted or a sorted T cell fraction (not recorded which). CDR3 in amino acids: CSAEGLAGSYNEQFF. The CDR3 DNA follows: TGCAGTGCCGAAGGGCTAGCGGGATCCTACAATGAGCAGTTCTTC.